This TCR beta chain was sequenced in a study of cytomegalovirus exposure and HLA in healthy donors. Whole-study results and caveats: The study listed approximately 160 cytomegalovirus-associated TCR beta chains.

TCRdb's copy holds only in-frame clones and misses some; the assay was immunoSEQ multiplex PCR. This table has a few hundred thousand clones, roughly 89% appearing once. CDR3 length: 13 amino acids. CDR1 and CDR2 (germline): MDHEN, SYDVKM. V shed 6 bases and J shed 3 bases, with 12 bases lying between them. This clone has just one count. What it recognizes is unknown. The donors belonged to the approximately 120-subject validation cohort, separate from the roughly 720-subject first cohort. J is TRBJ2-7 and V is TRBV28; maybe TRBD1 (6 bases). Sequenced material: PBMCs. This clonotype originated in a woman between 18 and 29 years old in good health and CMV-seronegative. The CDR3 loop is CASRKQGYYEQYF. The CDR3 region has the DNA TGTGCCAGCAGGAAACAGGGCTACTACGAGCAGTACTTC.